This T cell receptor (beta chain) is from a study of T cell repertoires in cytomegalovirus infection. Turning to the study itself: Both a matching HLA type and CMV infection were indicated by public TCR beta signatures.

The CDR3 has 15 residues. V was pared by 1 base and J by 2 bases, with 12 bases between. Germline loops: CDR1 SNHLY, CDR2 FYNNEI. Each CDR3 protein is one row after TCRdb ran MiXCR on the reads. The profile shows 200,000 to 250,000 distinct CDR3 sequences, around 35% of them singletons. The study's findings and limits: Cumulative public TCR beta family frequency identified CMV carriers with the relevant HLA.

This clonotype occurred a few times. Its antigen remains unknown. This sequence originates from a human donor in good health (CMV status not recorded). Some clones in this sample may be carry-over from other donors' samples. Here the sequenced sample was CD8+ T cells from cultured PBMCs, taken from culture after CMV antigen stimulation. This chain connects TRBV2 to TRBJ2-7; a possible D gene is TRBD2 (5 bases). The CDR3 coding sequence is TGTGCCAGCAGTGAAGGCGGGCAGGCAACCTACGAGCAGTACTTC. Protein sequence: CASSEGGQATYEQYF.